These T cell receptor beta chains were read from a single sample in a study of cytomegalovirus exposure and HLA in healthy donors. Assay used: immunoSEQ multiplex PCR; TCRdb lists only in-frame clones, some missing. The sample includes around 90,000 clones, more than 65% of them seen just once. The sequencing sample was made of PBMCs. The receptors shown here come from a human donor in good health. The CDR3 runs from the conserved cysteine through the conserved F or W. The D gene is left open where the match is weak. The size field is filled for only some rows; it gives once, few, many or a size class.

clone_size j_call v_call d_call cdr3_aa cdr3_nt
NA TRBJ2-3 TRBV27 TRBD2 CASSGGVSDTQYF TGTGCCAGTAGCGGGGGGGTTTCGGATACGCAGTATTTT
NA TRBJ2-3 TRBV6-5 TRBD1 CASSPIRTGTDTQYF TGTGCCAGCAGCCCCATTCGGACAGGGACAGATACGCAGTATTTT
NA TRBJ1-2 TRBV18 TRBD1 CASRTGTGWNYGYTF TGTGCCAGCCGAACCGGGACAGGGTGGAACTATGGCTACACCTTC
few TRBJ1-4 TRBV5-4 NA CASSGLHRDSSEKLFF TGTGCCAGCAGCGGCCTACACAGGGATTCAAGTGAAAAACTGTTTTTT
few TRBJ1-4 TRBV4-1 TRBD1 CASSQDWGTGDEKLFF TGCGCCAGCAGCCAAGACTGGGGGACAGGGGATGAAAAACTGTTTTTT
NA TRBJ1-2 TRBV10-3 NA CAISVGSTAYGYTF TGTGCCATCAGTGTTGGTTCGACAGCTTATGGCTACACCTTC
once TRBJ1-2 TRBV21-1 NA CASSELSDRANLNGYTF TGTGCCAGCAGCGAGCTCTCCGACAGGGCGAATCTAAATGGCTACACCTTC
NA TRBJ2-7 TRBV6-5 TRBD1 CASLKGGQGSYEQYF TGTGCCAGTCTTAAGGGGGGACAGGGGTCCTACGAGCAGTACTTC
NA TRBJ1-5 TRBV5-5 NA CASSLTGSSNQPQHF TGTGCCAGCAGCTTAACAGGGTCAAGCAATCAGCCCCAGCATTTT
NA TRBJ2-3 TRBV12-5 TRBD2 CASGLEGLAGVRDTQYF TGTGCTAGTGGTTTGGAAGGACTAGCGGGGGTGAGAGATACGCAGTATTTT
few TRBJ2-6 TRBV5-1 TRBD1 CASSLTGAQTTGANVLTF TGCGCCAGCAGCTTGACAGGGGCCCAGACTACTGGGGCCAACGTCCTGACTTTC
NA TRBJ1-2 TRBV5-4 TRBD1 CASRPDRPNYGYTF TGTGCCAGCAGACCGGACAGGCCTAACTATGGCTACACCTTC
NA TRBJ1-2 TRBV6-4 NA CASSGPTGANYGYTF TGTGCCAGCAGTGGCCCGACAGGAGCTAACTATGGCTACACCTTC
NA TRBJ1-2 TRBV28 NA CASSGVRVGYGYTF TGTGCCAGCAGTGGGGTCAGGGTTGGCTATGGCTACACCTTC
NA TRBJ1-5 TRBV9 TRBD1 CASSKRQGFDYISNQPQHF TGTGCCAGCAGCAAGCGACAGGGGTTTGATTATATAAGCAATCAGCCCCAGCATTTT
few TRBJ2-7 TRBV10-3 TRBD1 CAIWDRAKGPYEQYF TGTGCCATCTGGGACAGGGCTAAGGGACCCTACGAGCAGTACTTC
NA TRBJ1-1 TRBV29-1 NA CSGEKWLMNTEDFF TGCAGCGGGGAGAAGTGGCTTATGAACACTGAAGATTTCTTT
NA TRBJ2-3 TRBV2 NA CASTLQGSDTQYF TGTGCCAGCACCCTTCAGGGGTCAGATACGCAGTATTTT
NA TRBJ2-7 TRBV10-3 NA CAISDTGLSSYEQYF TGTGCCATCAGCGACACAGGCCTGAGCTCCTACGAGCAGTACTTC
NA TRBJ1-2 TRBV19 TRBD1 CASRWGWGQGFGDYGYTF TGTGCCAGTAGGTGGGGCTGGGGACAGGGCTTCGGAGACTATGGCTACACCTTC
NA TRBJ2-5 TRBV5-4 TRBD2 CATSLAGVETQYF TGTGCCACCTCACTAGCGGGGGTAGAGACCCAGTACTTC
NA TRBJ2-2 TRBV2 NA CASSEERTNTGELFF TGTGCCAGCAGTGAAGAGAGGACGAACACCGGGGAGCTGTTTTTT
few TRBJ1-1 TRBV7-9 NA CASRPVMNTEAFF TGTGCCTCTCGCCCAGTCATGAACACTGAAGCTTTCTTT
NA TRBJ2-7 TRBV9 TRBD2 CASSVEAGRDEQYF TGTGCCAGCAGCGTAGAGGCAGGGAGGGACGAGCAGTACTTC
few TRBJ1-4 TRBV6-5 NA CASSLEPATNEKLFF TGTGCCAGCAGTTTGGAGCCCGCCACTAATGAAAAACTGTTTTTT
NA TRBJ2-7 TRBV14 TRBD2 CASSQEPSLANNYEQYF TGTGCCAGCAGCCAAGAACCCTCACTAGCGAATAACTACGAGCAGTACTTC
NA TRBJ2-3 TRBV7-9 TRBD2 CASSHLAGGGTDTQYF TGTGCCAGCAGCCATCTAGCGGGGGGAGGCACAGATACGCAGTATTTT
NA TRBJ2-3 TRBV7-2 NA CASSSRPSTDTQYF TGTGCCAGCAGCTCGCGCCCTAGCACAGATACGCAGTATTTT
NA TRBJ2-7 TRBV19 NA CASSMGGAGNEQYF TGTGCCAGTAGTATGGGCGGGGCTGGGAACGAGCAGTACTTC
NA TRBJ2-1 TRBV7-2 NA CASSNRVPNEQFF TGTGCCAGCAGCAACAGGGTACCCAATGAGCAGTTCTTC
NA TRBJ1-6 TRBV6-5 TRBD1 CASSYEDRRSPLHF TGTGCCAGCAGTTACGAGGACAGGAGGTCACCCCTCCACTTT
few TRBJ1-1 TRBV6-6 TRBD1 CATRTGTGSEAFF TGTGCCACCCGTACCGGGACAGGGTCTGAAGCTTTCTTT
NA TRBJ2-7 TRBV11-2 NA CASSHRRDGVYEQYF TGTGCCAGCAGCCATCGGAGGGACGGGGTCTACGAGCAGTACTTC
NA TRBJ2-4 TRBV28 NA CASSLGGSKNIQYF TGTGCCAGCAGTTTGGGAGGCTCCAAAAACATTCAGTACTTC
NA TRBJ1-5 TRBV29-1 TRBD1 CSVGQGLNQPQHF TGCAGCGTGGGACAGGGGTTGAATCAGCCCCAGCATTTT
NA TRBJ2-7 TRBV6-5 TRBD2 CASSSPGRAVDEQYF TGTGCCAGCAGCTCCCCCGGGAGGGCGGTGGACGAGCAGTACTTC
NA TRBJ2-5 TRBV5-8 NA CASILAATQYF TGTGCCAGCATACTAGCAGCTACCCAGTACTTC
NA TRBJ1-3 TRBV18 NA CASSKGSSGNTIYF TGTGCCAGCTCCAAGGGGTCCTCTGGAAACACCATATATTTT
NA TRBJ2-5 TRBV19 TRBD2 CASSITPGTSGTQETQYF TGTGCCAGTAGTATAACGCCCGGGACTAGCGGGACCCAAGAGACCCAGTACTTC
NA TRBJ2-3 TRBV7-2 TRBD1 CASSLEGQGTDTQYF TGTGCCAGCAGCTTAGAAGGACAGGGGACAGATACGCAGTATTTT
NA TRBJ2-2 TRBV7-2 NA CASRNPTATGELFF TGTGCCAGCAGGAACCCTACAGCCACCGGGGAGCTGTTTTTT
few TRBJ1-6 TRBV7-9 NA CASSLTNSPLHF TGTGCCAGCAGCTTAACAAATTCACCCCTCCACTTT
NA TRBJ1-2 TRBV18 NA CASSPRTDYGYTF TGTGCCAGCTCACCACGGACAGACTATGGCTACACCTTC